This T cell receptor beta chain was identified in a study of early stage breast cancer tumors. Across the whole study: Under 10 ER+/PR+/HER2- tumors were invasive ductal; a few were invasive lobular.

Study-level findings and limits: In about 90% of the 16 patients, blood comparison separated tumor from normal breast. Compared with adjacent normal breast tissue, tumors showed 2 to 2.5-fold greater T cell density and higher clonality.

This CDR3 contains 14 residues. V lost 4 bases and J lost 6; bases outside the gene matches: 5. Germline assignment: CDR1 SGHDT and CDR2 YYEEEE. Each tumor contributed about 18-55 mg of diced tissue. Measured with immunoSEQ multiplex PCR; TCRdb has only the in-frame clones, and not every one. Here the sample spans nearly 25,000 clones, roughly 67% being singletons. In the case of this clone: The antigen is not known.

The receptor was derived from a person between 60 and 70 years old with breast cancer. This rearrangement joins TRBV5-6 to TRBJ2-2; 8 bases match TRBD2. Sequenced material: breast tumor tissue. CDR3 region: CASSPGLVAGELFF. As DNA, the CDR3 is TGTGCCAGCAGCCCGGGACTAGTTGCCGGGGAGCTGTTTTTT.